Listed here are 25 T cell receptor beta chains from one sample, sequenced in a study of blood T cell repertoires in COVID-19. Data came from immunoSEQ multiplex PCR; TCRdb stores just in-frame clones and leaves some out. There are about 120,000 clones in the sample; 78% occur only once, and about 2% lies in the top ten. Source material: peripheral blood. The receptors originated from a man between 65 and 85 years old with acute or convalescent COVID-19.

The chain has TRBV5-1 and TRBJ1-2; the match to TRBD1 covers 7 bases. The CDR3 is made up of 15 amino acids. After removal of 2 bases from V and 0 bases from J, the junction contained 4 bases not matched to a gene. CDR1 and CDR2 (germline): SGHRS, YFSETQ. CDR3 sequence: CASSLRDSSNYGYTF. The CDR3 DNA sequence: TGCGCCAGCAGCTTACGGGACAGTTCTAACTATGGCTACACCTTC.

The chain uses TRBV6-5 and TRBJ1-6; 7 nucleotides align to TRBD1. V lost 5 bases to trimming and J lost 10 bases; unmatched junction nucleotides: 11. Germline CDR1 and CDR2: MNHEY and SVGAGI. The CDR3 extends over 15 amino acids. CDR3 residues: CASSRAQTGVSPLHF. CDR3 nucleotides: TGTGCCAGCAGTCGCGCCCAAACAGGGGTATCACCCCTCCACTTT.

CDR3 DNA sequence: TGCGCCAGCAGCCAAAGGGACCCGGGACTAGCGACGAAAGGTGGGGCCGGGGAGCTGTTTTTT. Protein: CASSQRDPGLATKGGAGELFF. The chain uses TRBV5-1 and TRBJ2-2, with 10 bases fitting TRBD2. The CDR3 contains 21 residues. V trimming: 4 bases; J trimming: 6 bases; junction bases outside the gene matches: 24. Germline CDR1 is SGHRS and CDR2 is YFSETQ.

The CDR3 here is CASSQESDRVGGEQYF. For the CDR3, the DNA is TGTGCCAGCAGCCAAGAGAGCGACAGGGTAGGGGGGGAGCAGTACTTC. The rearrangement uses TRBV14 and TRBJ2-7; a weak D match, TRBD1 (7 bases). Germline V gives CDR1 SGHDN, CDR2 FVKESK. V dropped 0 bases and J dropped 7 bases, with 19 bases sitting between them. This CDR3 comprises 16 residues.

The rearrangement joins TRBV5-1 to TRBJ1-1, with 7 bases lining up with TRBD1. This CDR3 is built from 15 residues. Germline-derived CDR1 and CDR2 are SGHRS and YFSETQ. V shed 3 bases, J shed 4 bases, and the junction held 9 bases outside the gene matches. The CDR3 here is CASSSSPGGSTEAFF. CDR3 DNA sequence: TGCGCCAGCAGCTCCAGCCCAGGGGGGAGCACTGAAGCTTTCTTT.

This clone was seen only once. The J gene is TRBJ1-3, the V gene TRBV13; D is perhaps TRBD1 (6 bases). Germline V gives CDR1 PRHDT, CDR2 FYEKMQ (reference sequence). V dropped 8 bases and J dropped 0 bases, with 11 bases sitting between them. The CDR3 runs to 14 residues. The DNA of the CDR3 is TGTGCCAGCGGGGTGGGGGCCTCTGGAAACACCATATATTTT. Residues: CASGVGASGNTIYF.

The chain employs TRBV2 and TRBJ2-2; 9 bases are shared with TRBD1. With 6 bases clipped from V and 3 bases from J, the junction kept 5 bases outside the gene matches. This CDR3 comprises 15 residues. CDR1 and CDR2 from the germline V gene are SNHLY and FYNNEI. CDR3 sequence reads: CASSRRTGDTGELFF. CDR3 DNA: TGTGCCAGCAGCCGGAGGACAGGGGACACCGGGGAGCTGTTTTTT.

Details on this clone: Other DNA sequences in the same sample also yield this CDR3. The CDR3, as DNA: TGCGCCAGCAGCTTGGCTCCTGGCAATCAGCCCCAGCATTTT. It translates to CASSLAPGNQPQHF. The chain joins TRBV5-1 to TRBJ1-5; unclear D gene. Trimming pared 0 bases from V and 2 bases from J, leaving 6 bases between. This CDR3 has 14 residues. CDR1 is SGHRS, CDR2 YFSETQ, per germline.

The rearrangement links TRBV11-2 to TRBJ2-3, with D tentatively TRBD1 (6 bases). V dropped 1 base and J dropped 8 bases, with 16 bases sitting between them. This CDR3 spans 15 amino acids. Germline assignment: CDR1 SGHAT and CDR2 FQNNGV. The DNA of the CDR3 is TGTGCCAGCAGCTTAGGGGCAGGGGTCAGGTTTACGCAGTATTTT. Translated: CASSLGAGVRFTQYF.

This chain links TRBV18 with TRBJ2-4, with D tentatively TRBD1 (6 bases). The germline V and J ends were trimmed by 3 bases and 9 bases, with 15 bases remaining between them. There are 14 residues in the CDR3. Germline V lookup: CDR1 KGHSH, CDR2 LQKENI. CDR3 in DNA: TGTGCCAGCTCACCGGACAGAATTGAGGGCATTCAGTACTTC. Encoded protein: CASSPDRIEGIQYF. The full variable domain, completed using reference TRBV18 and TRBJ2-4, is NAGVMQNPRHLVRRRGQEARLRCSPMKGHSHVYWYRQLPEEGLKFMVYLQKENIIDESGMPKERFSAEFPKEGPSILRIQQVVRGDSAAYFCASSPDRIEGIQYFGAGTRLSVL.

CDR3 amino acids: CASSLGLAAGTGELFF. CDR3 sequence (DNA): TGTGCCAGCAGCTTGGGACTAGCTGCGGGCACCGGGGAGCTGTTTTTT. This chain links TRBV7-6 with TRBJ2-2, with 9 bases matching TRBD2. Trimming removed 3 bases from V and 4 bases from J; junction bases left unmatched: 6. The germline V gene encodes CDR1 SGHVS and CDR2 FNYEAQ. The CDR3 contains 16 residues.

J is TRBJ1-6 and V is TRBV15; D gene uncertain. V gave up 3 bases and J gave up 9 bases, with 6 bases separating them. CDR1 and CDR2 (germline): LNHNV, YYDKDF (reference sequence). CDR3 length equals 12 residues. CDR3 in DNA: TGTGCCACCAGCAGGGAGGTTTCACCCCTCCACTTT. It codes for CATSREVSPLHF.

This clone is a singleton in its sample. This chain uses TRBV19 with TRBJ2-7, with 7 bases matching TRBD1. The CDR3 loop spans 13 amino acids. Germline V gives CDR1 LNHDA, CDR2 SQIVND (reference sequence). V dropped 4 bases and J dropped 6; count of bases not matched to a gene: 6. The CDR3 coding sequence is TGTGCCAGTAGTACTAACAGGGGCGGCGAGCAGTACTTC. Protein product: CASSTNRGGEQYF.

The V and J genes are TRBV3-1 (or the pseudogene TRBV3-2) and TRBJ2-5; 10 bases align to TRBD2. CDR3 size: 17 residues. Germline assignment: CDR1 LGHDT and CDR2 YNNKEL (reference sequence). The trim removed 4 bases at V and 1 base at J, leaving 9 bases unmatched. In DNA form, the CDR3 reads TGTGCCAGCAGCCCCCTGGGGAGCGGGGGGGCCCAAGAGACCCAGTACTTC. It is translated as CASSPLGSGGAQETQYF.

The chain combines TRBV3-1 (or the pseudogene TRBV3-2) with TRBJ2-1; TRBD1 aligns across 9 bases. The CDR3 is 16 amino acids. Germline assignment: CDR1 LGHDT and CDR2 YNNKEL (reference sequence). V lost 5 bases, J lost 6 bases, and 11 bases stayed unmatched. The CDR3 DNA reads as TGTGCCAGCAGCACCCGACAGGGGGTCCTGGGCAATGAGCAGTTCTTC. As protein: CASSTRQGVLGNEQFF.

The V call is TRBV7-2, the J call TRBJ2-3, with TRBD2 as a possible D gene (5 bases). CDR3 length: 12 residues. Germline values: CDR1 SGHTA, CDR2 FQGNSA. The V end lost 5 bases, the J end lost 5 bases, and 8 bases lay between the germline ends. The CDR3 DNA reads as TGTGCCAGCAGCCTAACTAGAGATACGCAGTATTTT. Its translation is CASSLTRDTQYF.

The chain couples TRBV19 to TRBJ2-5; TRBD2 matches 11 bases. The J segment lost 5 bases and the V segment lost 7 bases, leaving 9 bases of the junction unmatched. Germline V gene lookup returns CDR1 LNHDA and CDR2 SQIVND (reference sequence). The CDR3 runs to 15 residues. The CDR3 DNA follows: TGTGCCAGTACCGAAATAGCGGGGGGGGTGGAGACCCAGTACTTC. As protein: CASTEIAGGVETQYF.

This rearrangement joins TRBV3-1 (or the pseudogene TRBV3-2) to TRBJ2-1, with 9 bases aligning to TRBD1. The CDR3 has 14 residues. V lost 4 bases, J lost 9 bases, and 7 bases stayed unmatched. CDR1 is LGHDT and CDR2 is YNNKEL in the germline V gene (reference sequence). DNA for the CDR3: TGTGCCAGCAGCCCTTCGGACAGGGGAGGTGAGCAGTTCTTC. Its protein is CASSPSDRGGEQFF.

This chain uses TRBV7-6 with TRBJ2-7, with 10 bases matching TRBD1. J lost 6 bases, V lost 5 bases, and 13 bases had no gene match. The CDR3 totals 16 residues. Germline-derived CDR1 and CDR2 are SGHVS and FNYEAQ. The CDR3 sequence: CASSALRDRGSSEQYF. In nucleotides, the CDR3 is TGTGCCAGCAGCGCACTCCGGGACAGGGGTTCGTCCGAGCAGTACTTC.

J is TRBJ1-2 and V is TRBV6-1; D is perhaps TRBD1 (5 bases). The germline V gene encodes CDR1 MNHNS and CDR2 SASEGT. The CDR3 covers 14 residues. Trimming pared 2 bases from V and 3 bases from J, leaving 10 bases between. The CDR3 bases are TGTGCCAGCAGTGAACAGGGAAATTACTATGGCTACACCTTC. Translation gives CASSEQGNYYGYTF.

The genes are TRBV3-1 (or the pseudogene TRBV3-2) and TRBJ1-1; no reliable D call. This CDR3 region has 14 residues. The V gene's germline CDR1 is LGHDT and CDR2 YNNKEL (reference sequence). V was trimmed by 0 bases and J by 1 base, leaving 6 bases between them. The CDR3 spells CASSQEYGNTEAFF. For the CDR3, the DNA is TGTGCCAGCAGCCAAGAGTACGGGAACACTGAAGCTTTCTTT.

This clone was counted a few times. V usage is TRBV9 and J usage is TRBJ2-3; D ambiguous. CDR1 is SGDLS and CDR2 is YYNGEE in the germline V gene. This CDR3 has 13 residues. The V gene lost 0 bases and the J gene lost 5 bases, with 7 bases spanning the gap. CDR3: CASSVGLVDTQYF. The CDR3 coding sequence is TGTGCCAGCAGCGTAGGATTAGTAGATACGCAGTATTTT.

This chain links TRBV2 with TRBJ2-5; a possible D gene is TRBD1 (6 bases). With 10 bases removed from V and 3 bases from J, the gap between germline ends came to 12 bases. Germline CDR1 is SNHLY and CDR2 is FYNNEI. CDR3 length equals 12 residues. CDR3 residues: CAIRQEEETQYF. The CDR3 DNA sequence: TGTGCCATAAGACAGGAAGAAGAGACCCAGTACTTC.

The chain has TRBV5-4 and TRBJ1-6, with D possibly TRBD1 on 5 matching bases. Trimming took off 0 bases at V and 9 bases at J, with 13 bases between the two ends. Germline V gene data show CDR1 as SGHNT and CDR2 as YYREEE (reference sequence). CDR3 length: 15 residues. The CDR3 nucleotides are TGTGCCAGCAGCTTGGAACCGGGGGTTTTTTCACCCCTCCACTTT. Protein product: CASSLEPGVFSPLHF.

V usage is TRBV18 and J usage is TRBJ2-7; 12 bases line up with TRBD2. V shed 4 bases and J 3 bases; nucleotides not matched to a gene: 1. Germline-derived CDR1 and CDR2 are KGHSH and LQKENI. The CDR3 has 14 amino acids. CDR3 DNA: TGTGCCAGCTCACAGACTAGCGGGGGCTACGAGCAGTACTTC. It is translated as CASSQTSGGYEQYF.